A single sample gave rise to the 20 T cell receptor beta chains below, sequenced in a study of blood T cells in healthy people across ages. Then a second PCR, running roughly 7 to 11 cycles, was carried out with a sample-barcoded 5' primer and a J-beta primer mix. TCRdb called the 5' RACE reads again in MiXCR, with one record for every CDR3 protein. The data contain roughly 900,000 distinct CDR3 sequences, more than 25% of them seen just once; the ten biggest clones take up roughly 17%. The sequenced sample was blood. Receptors originate from a woman over 75 in good health.

This clonotype was picked up many times. The rearrangement uses TRBV20-1 and TRBJ1-6, with D perhaps TRBD1 (6 bases). CDR1 and CDR2 from the germline V gene are DFQATT and SNEGSKA (reference sequence). The CDR3 runs to 14 residues. V was pared by 0 bases and J by 7 bases, with 10 bases between. DNA for the CDR3: TGCAGTGCTAGAGATCGGACAGTGAATTCACCCCTCCACTTT. Translating it yields CSARDRTVNSPLHF.

This clonotype came up once. One end of the junction fails to match germline, which may point to a read error. V usage is TRBV5-5 and J usage is TRBJ2-3, with TRBD2 matching 10 bases. The CDR3 extends over 17 amino acids. Germline CDR1 and CDR2: SGHKS and YYEKEE (reference sequence). The CDR3 protein is CVSSLLERGGLADTQYF. As DNA, the CDR3 is TGTGTCAGCAGCTTGCTTGAGCGGGGGGGCTTGGCAGATACGCAGTATTTT.

As regards this clonotype: A much larger clone differs from this one at a single base, so this may be a read error. Given the absence of the conserved phenylalanine or tryptophan at the CDR3 end, a read error is likely. Here the CDR3 reads CSASPLAAGVPISETQYV. CDR3 DNA sequence: TGCAGTGCTAGCCCCCTTGCAGCGGGGGTGCCTATTAGTGAGACCCAGTACGTC. V gene TRBV20-1 combines with J gene TRBJ2-5; TRBD2 matches 8 bases. The CDR3 covers 18 residues. V was clipped by 3 bases and J by 5 bases; unmatched bases: 20. Germline values: CDR1 DFQATT, CDR2 SNEGSKA (reference sequence).

A remark on this clonotype: A much larger clone differs by one base, so this may be a read error. The V gene is TRBV6-5, the J gene TRBJ2-7, with 8 bases that match TRBD2. CDR3 length: 13 amino acids. Germline CDR1 is MNHEY and CDR2 is SVGAGI. CDR3 protein: CASRGGGMYVQYF. The CDR3 nucleotides read TGTGCCAGCAGGGGCGGGGGGATGTACGTGCAGTACTTC.

The chain employs TRBV29-1 and TRBJ2-7, with 8 bases that match TRBD1. Germline V lookup: CDR1 SQVTM, CDR2 ANQGSEA. This CDR3 is built from 12 residues. The V segment lost 7 bases and the J segment 6 bases; nucleotides outside the gene matches: 8. CDR3 protein: CSARSRGREQYF. DNA of the CDR3: TGCAGCGCCCGGAGCAGGGGGCGCGAGCAGTACTTC.

This clonotype was detected only a few times. With a much larger clone just one base away, this may be a read error. V and J are TRBV20-1 and TRBJ1-2; weak D call: TRBD1 (6 bases). V was clipped by 7 bases and J by 10 bases, with 16 bases between them. Looked up from germline, CDR1 is DFQATT and CDR2 is SNEGSKA (reference sequence). The CDR3 is made up of 11 amino acids. Here the CDR3 DNA reads TGCAGTGGGGGTCAGGGGTCTGACTACACCTTC. Protein: CSGGQGSDYTF.

As concerns this clonotype: One base away lies a much larger clone, so this may be a sequencing read error. The chain is built from TRBV7-9 and TRBJ1-2; TRBD1 aligns across 8 bases. The germline V gene encodes CDR1 SEHNR and CDR2 FQNEAQ (reference sequence). The CDR3 is 14 amino acids. In DNA, the CDR3 is TGTGCCAGCAGCCCTCGGGACAGGAGCTATGACTACACCTTC. This sequence encodes CASSPRDRSYDYTF.

Concerning this clonotype itself: A read error may be the cause here, since a much bigger clone is one base away. The chain joins TRBV6-5 to TRBJ1-5, with unresolved D. The CDR3 is 15 residues long. CDR1 is MNHEY and CDR2 is SVGAGI in the germline V gene. The CDR3 is CACSYSIDSNQPQHF. The CDR3 nucleotides are TGTGCCTGCAGTTACTCGATAGACAGCAATCAGCCCCAGCATTTT.

The table lists this clonotype with many counts. The V and J genes are TRBV4-3 and TRBJ1-5, with D maybe TRBD1 (6 bases). Trimming shortened V by 3 bases and J by 4 bases, and 16 bases separated the two germline ends. The length of the CDR3 is 16 residues. CDR1 and CDR2 (germline): LGHNA, YSLEER. CDR3 coding DNA: TGCGCCAGCAGCCAGATGCGGCAGCAGGGGAATCAGCCCCAGCATTTT. Protein product: CASSQMRQQGNQPQHF.

This clonotype was detected a few times. This sequence joins TRBV6-6 and TRBJ1-2; 9 nucleotides align to TRBD1. Germline CDR1 MNHNY, CDR2 SVGAGI (reference sequence). J lost 8 bases, V lost 0 bases, and 7 bases had no gene match. The CDR3 is made up of 15 amino acids. CDR3 DNA sequence: TGTGCCAGCAGTTACTCGAGGGACAGGGATAGGGGCTACACCTTC. This encodes CASSYSRDRDRGYTF.

This clonotype occurred a few times. The rearrangement links TRBV6-2 or TRBV6-3 to TRBJ1-5, with D perhaps matching TRBD1 (6 bases). CDR3 size: 14 residues. The V gene's germline CDR1 is MNHEY and CDR2 SVGEGT. Between the trimmed V and J ends, which lost 7 bases and 2 bases, there was a span of 12 bases. CDR3 in amino acids: CASTPQGRNQPQHF. CDR3 bases: TGTGCCAGCACCCCACAGGGCCGCAATCAGCCCCAGCATTTT.

On this clonotype itself: This may arise from a read error, as a much more abundant clone is one base away. The CDR3 spells CASSSTGGDETQYF. CDR3 sequence (DNA): TGTGCCAGCAGCTCGACAGGGGGCGATGAGACCCAGTACTTC. The J gene is TRBJ2-7, the V gene TRBV28, with 10 bases matching TRBD1. The end of the DNA aligns better with TRBJ2-5, so the J call may be wrong. The CDR3 length is 14 residues. The V gene's germline CDR1 is MDHEN and CDR2 SYDVKM.

This clonotype was counted only a few times. The chain couples TRBV7-8 to TRBJ1-6; 7 bases fit TRBD1. Germline CDR1 is SGHVS and CDR2 is FQNEAQ. This CDR3 comprises 20 residues. V shed 3 bases, J shed 7 bases, and the junction held 21 bases outside the gene matches. The CDR3, as DNA: TGTGCCAGCAGCTTGCCGAATTACTCTAGCGGGGGACAGCTGAATTCACCCCTCCACTTT. It is translated as CASSLPNYSSGGQLNSPLHF.

Many counts were recorded for this clonotype. In DNA form, the CDR3 reads TGTGCCAGCAGCGTATTTGGGGCTGAAGCTTTCTTT. Translation gives CASSVFGAEAFF. This rearrangement joins TRBV7-6 to TRBJ1-1; D gene ambiguous. The CDR3 length is 12 residues. Germline V gene data show CDR1 as SGHVS and CDR2 as FNYEAQ. V lost 5 bases and J lost 6, with 10 bases in between.

This clonotype appeared many times. The V gene is TRBV7-2, the J gene TRBJ2-1, with 9 bases aligning to TRBD1. V shed 3 bases and J 6 bases; nucleotides not matched to a gene: 21. This CDR3 spans 20 amino acids. Germline V gives CDR1 SGHTA, CDR2 FQGNSA. CDR3 in amino acids: CASSFRGILAGTGYRNEQFF. CDR3 coding DNA: TGTGCCAGCAGCTTTAGAGGGATCCTTGCCGGGACAGGGTATCGCAATGAGCAGTTCTTC.

This sequence joins TRBV6-5 and TRBJ1-1, with D unresolved. Deletions cut 7 bases from V and 1 base from J, with 13 bases between. The CDR3 extends over 14 amino acids. Per germline, CDR1 MNHEY and CDR2 SVGAGI. The CDR3 here is CASITGSRNTEAFF. For the CDR3, the DNA is TGTGCCAGCATCACGGGCAGCCGGAACACTGAAGCTTTCTTT.

This clonotype was counted at least ten times. The V call is TRBV11-2, the J call TRBJ2-5, with D possibly matching TRBD1 (6 bases). Germline CDR1 is SGHAT and CDR2 is FQNNGV. This CDR3 spans 16 amino acids. V lost 5 bases and J lost 2, with 18 bases in between. CDR3 coding DNA: TGTGCCAGCAGCCAGATCGGTGGGGGCCGTCAAGAGACCCAGTACTTC. It encodes CASSQIGGGRQETQYF.

This clonotype has at least ten counts. CDR3 coding DNA: TGCAGCGTAGGAAGCGGGCGGAGGACCTATGGCTACACCTTC. This encodes CSVGSGRRTYGYTF. The genes are TRBV29-1 and TRBJ1-2; unclear D gene. CDR1 SQVTM and CDR2 ANQGSEA come from the germline V gene. Between the trimmed V and J ends, which lost 6 bases and 4 bases, there was a span of 18 bases. This CDR3 is 14 amino acids long.

A remark on this clonotype: At one of its ends the junction is not consistent with the germline gene, which may arise from a read error. The rearrangement uses TRBV12-3 or TRBV12-4 and TRBJ2-3; D remains ambiguous. The CDR3 has 15 residues. CDR3 bases: TGTGCCAGCAGTTTCAGGCGGATCAGAACAGATGCGCAGTATTTT. Translated, it gives CASSFRRIRTDAQYF.

The chain couples TRBV10-3 to TRBJ1-4; D might be TRBD1 (5 bases). CDR3 size: 14 residues. Germline-derived CDR1 and CDR2 are ENHRY and SYGVKD. V was trimmed by 5 bases and J by 3 bases, leaving 10 bases between them. The CDR3 loop is CAISSGGANEKLFF. DNA for the CDR3: TGTGCCATCAGTTCCGGGGGGGCTAATGAAAAACTGTTTTTT.